The sequence of this T cell receptor beta chain was determined in a study of T cells in Graves' hyperthyroidism and ophthalmopathy. RNA transcripts gave rise to amplified TCR beta CDR3 regions. Initially, a first-round RT-PCR of the TCR CDR3 employed the HTBI primer set. In TCRdb, the multiplex PCR reads were re-called with MiXCR into one record per CDR3 protein. The sample has about 610,000 distinct CDR3 sequences; approximately 15% are singletons. Trimming at V came to 6 bases and at J to 5 bases, leaving 6 bases not matched to a gene. Per the germline V gene, CDR1 is MDHEN and CDR2 is SYDVKM. The CDR3 runs to 14 residues.

The sample comprised blood. The V call is TRBV28, the J call TRBJ2-7, with TRBD1 matching 11 bases. This TCR came from a woman between 40 and 55 years old with Graves' ophthalmopathy. The CDR3 DNA sequence: TGTGCCAGCAGCACCGGGACAGGGGGTAACGAGCAGTACTTC. This encodes CASSTGTGGNEQYF.